This T cell receptor (beta chain) derives from a study of human T cells and chemical hapten exposure. Described time point: patch test 1, 2 weeks after DPC sensitization. Treatment specified: therapeutic diphenylcyclopropenone sensitization with weekly scalp DPC. Findings and caveats of the study: Expanded TCRs were compared with controls, and the expanded TCRs formed significantly more large CDR3 similarity clusters.

This clonotype has a handful of counts. The antigen remains unidentified. The V gene end was trimmed by 1 base and the J gene end by 8 bases; junction bases not matched to a gene: 13. The CDR3 totals 16 residues. Germline CDR1 DFQATT, CDR2 SNEGSKA (reference sequence). TCRdb reprocessed the RACE reads with MiXCR, giving one entry per CDR3 protein. Of about 380,000 distinct CDR3 sequences in the sample, approximately 5.1% were seen once. The receptor was isolated from a woman aged 45-65 years with alopecia areata. Some clones in this sample may be carry-over from other donors' samples. J is TRBJ1-2 and V is TRBV20-1; TRBD1 matches 10 bases. The source was whole blood, collected in connection with sensitization to the hapten diphenylcyclopropenone (DPC). CDR3 bases: TGCAGTGCTAGAGTCACTCCGGGACAGGGGAAGGAAGGCTACACCTTC. Its protein product is CSARVTPGQGKEGYTF.